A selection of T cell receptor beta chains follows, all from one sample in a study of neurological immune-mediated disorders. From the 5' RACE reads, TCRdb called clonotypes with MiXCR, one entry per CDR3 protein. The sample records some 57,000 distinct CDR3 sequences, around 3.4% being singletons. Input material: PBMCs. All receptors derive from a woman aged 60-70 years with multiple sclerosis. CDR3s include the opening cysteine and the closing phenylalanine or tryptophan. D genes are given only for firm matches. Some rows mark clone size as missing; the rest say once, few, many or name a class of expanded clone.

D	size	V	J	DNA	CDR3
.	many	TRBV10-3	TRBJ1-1	TGTGCCTCTATTCAGGGGACGAACACTGAAGCTTTCTTT	CASIQGTNTEAFF
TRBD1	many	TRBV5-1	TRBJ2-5	TGCGCCAGCAGCTCTCCCAGGGGGCCAGAAGAGACCCAGTACTTC	CASSSPRGPEETQYF
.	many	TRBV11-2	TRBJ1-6	TGTGCCAGCAGCGCGGCGGGACGGACTAATTCACCCCTCCACTTT	CASSAAGRTNSPLHF
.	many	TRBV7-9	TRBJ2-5	TGTGCCAGCAGCTTAGGGGGCGTGGAGGAGACCCAGTACTTC	CASSLGGVEETQYF
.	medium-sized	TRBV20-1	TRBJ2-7	TGCAGTGCTCGTCCAGGCTACTCCTACGAGCAGTACTTC	CSARPGYSYEQYF
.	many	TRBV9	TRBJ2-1	TGTGCCAGCAGCGGGCAGGTTAACTCCTACAATGAGCAGTTCTTC	CASSGQVNSYNEQFF
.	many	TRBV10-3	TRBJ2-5	TGTGCCATCAGCAACAACGGGGACTTAGCTCAAGAGACCCAGTACTTC	CAISNNGDLAQETQYF
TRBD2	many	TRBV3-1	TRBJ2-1	TGTGCCAGCAGCCAAGAGGAGCTAGCGGGGGATTTCTACAATGAGCAGTTCTTC	CASSQEELAGDFYNEQFF
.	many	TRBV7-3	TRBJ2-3	TGTGCCAGCAGTCAAAGCTACAAGGATACGCAGTATTTT	CASSQSYKDTQYF
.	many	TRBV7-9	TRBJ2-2	TGTGCCAGCATCCAGCGGCACACCGGGGAGCTGTTTTTT	CASIQRHTGELFF
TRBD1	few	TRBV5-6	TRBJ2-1	TGTGCCAGCAGCTTGGTGCGGGACAGGGGGCGAAATGAGCAGTTCTTC	CASSLVRDRGRNEQFF
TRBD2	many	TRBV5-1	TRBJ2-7	TGCGCCAGCAGCTTGGAAGGCGGGAGGGCCTACGAGCAGTACTTC	CASSLEGGRAYEQYF
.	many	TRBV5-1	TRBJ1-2	TGCGCCAGCAGCCCTTCAGGGCGGGCTAACTATGGCTACACCTTC	CASSPSGRANYGYTF
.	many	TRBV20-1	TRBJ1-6	TGCAGTGCTAAGTCGGGGCCTAATTCACCCCTCCACTTT	CSAKSGPNSPLHF
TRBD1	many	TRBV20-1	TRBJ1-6	TGCAGCGGAGGGGGCTCGACTAATTCACCCCTCCACTTT	CSGGGSTNSPLHF
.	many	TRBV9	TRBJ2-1	TGTGCCAGCAGCCCCCGATGGGATGAGCAGTTCTTC	CASSPRWDEQFF
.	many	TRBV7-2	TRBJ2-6	TGTGCCAGCAATGAAGGGTGGAGCTCTGGGGCCAACGTCCTGACTTTC	CASNEGWSSGANVLTF
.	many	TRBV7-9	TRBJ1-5	TGTGCCAGCAGCTTAGGAGAGGCAGGGGTCGGTCAGCCCCAGCATTTT	CASSLGEAGVGQPQHF
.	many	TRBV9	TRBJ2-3	TGTGCCAGCAGCCCGGGACAAATCACAGATACGCAGTATTTT	CASSPGQITDTQYF
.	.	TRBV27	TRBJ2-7	TGTGCCAGCACCCTGAGGGACGGGAACATTTACGAGCAGTACTTC	CASTLRDGNIYEQYF
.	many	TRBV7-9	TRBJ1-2	TGTGCCAGCAGCTTAGAGCGTCTGGCGTATGGCTACACCTTC	CASSLERLAYGYTF
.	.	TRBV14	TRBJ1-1	TGTGCCAGCAGCGCCAGGGGTTCTGAAGCTTTCTTT	CASSARGSEAFF
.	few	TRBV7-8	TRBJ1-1	TGTGCCAGCAGCTTAGGAATCCGGGAACCGAACACTGAAGCTTTCTTT	CASSLGIREPNTEAFF
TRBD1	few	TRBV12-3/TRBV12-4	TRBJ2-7	TGTGCCAGCAGTTTCGAAAGGGGACAGAGCTCCTACGAGCAGTACTTC	CASSFERGQSSYEQYF
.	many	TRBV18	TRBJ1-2	TGTGCCAGCTCACCCCGAGTGGGGGGCCATGGCTACACCTTC	CASSPRVGGHGYTF
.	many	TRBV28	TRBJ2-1	TGTGCCAGCTCCCAAGCGACTAGTTGGAATGAGCAGTTCTTC	CASSQATSWNEQFF
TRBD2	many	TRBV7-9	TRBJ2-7	TGTGCCAGCAGCGCCCTCGCAGGGGCGGGGACTAGTATCAACTTC	CASSALAGAGTSINF
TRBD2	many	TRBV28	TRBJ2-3	TGTGCCAGCCTGGCGGGAGGGCCAGATACGCAGTATTTT	CASLAGGPDTQYF
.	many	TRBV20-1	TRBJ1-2	TGCAGTGCTAGAGGGCAGGGAGACTATGGCTACACCTTC	CSARGQGDYGYTF
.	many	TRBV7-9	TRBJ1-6	TGTGCCAGCAGCCGAGTTGGACCCTATAATTCACCCCTCCACTTT	CASSRVGPYNSPLHF
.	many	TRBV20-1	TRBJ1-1	TGCAGTGCTAGAAAGCCCACGGACAGAGGGGAAGCTTTCTTT	CSARKPTDRGEAFF
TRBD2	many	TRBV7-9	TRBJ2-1	TGTGCCAGCAGCCCACGGGTTAGCGGGACTCGTAGCTCCTACAATGAGCAGTTCTTC	CASSPRVSGTRSSYNEQFF
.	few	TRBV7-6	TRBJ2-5	TGTGCCAGCAGCTTGTCGGAGAGCCAAGAGACCCAGTACTTC	CASSLSESQETQYF
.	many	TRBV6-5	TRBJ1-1	TGTGCCAGCAGTTACTCGAGGGGAGTGCGGACTGAAGCTTTCTTT	CASSYSRGVRTEAFF
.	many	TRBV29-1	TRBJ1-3	TGCAGCGTTGGGGGTTCTGGAAACACCATATATTTT	CSVGGSGNTIYF
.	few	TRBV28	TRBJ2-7	TGTGCCAGCATGCACGAGCAGTACTTC	CASMHEQYF
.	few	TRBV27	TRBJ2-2	TGTGCCAGCACCACGAATAACAGGGCCGCCGGGGAGCTGTTTTTT	CASTTNNRAAGELFF
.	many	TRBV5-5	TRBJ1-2	TGTGCCAGCAGCTTGGGGACAGCGTCTTTTAACTATGGCTACACCTTC	CASSLGTASFNYGYTF
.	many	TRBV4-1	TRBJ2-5	TGCGCCAGCAGCCAGGTTAGTGAAGAGACCCAGTACTTC	CASSQVSEETQYF
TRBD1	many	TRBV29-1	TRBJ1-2	TGCAGCGTTGAAGATCTAGGGCAGGGGGTTAACTATGGCTACACCTTC	CSVEDLGQGVNYGYTF
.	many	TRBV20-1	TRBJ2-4	TGCAGTGCTAGAGTGGCGGGAGCCAAAAACATTCAGTACTTC	CSARVAGAKNIQYF